These T cell receptor beta chains were read from a single sample in a study of cytomegalovirus exposure and HLA in healthy donors. This table comes from immunoSEQ multiplex PCR, and its TCRdb copy is limited to in-frame clones, with some not included. This sample has roughly 130,000 clones, with around 86% found just once. The sample consisted of PBMCs. The receptors were sampled from a man in his late teens or twenties in good health and CMV-seronegative. CDR3s include the opening cysteine and the closing phenylalanine or tryptophan. The D gene is left open where the match is weak. Only part of the rows carry a size: once, few, many, or a class if the clone is expanded.

V gene	clone size	J gene	D gene	CDR3 protein	CDR3 DNA
TRBV6-5	once	TRBJ1-1	TRBD1	CASRRTGGAYPEAFF	TGTGCCAGCAGGAGGACAGGGGGCGCGTATCCTGAAGCTTTCTTT
TRBV27	few	TRBJ2-1	-	CASSSFLRGGYNEQFF	TGTGCCAGCAGTTCGTTCCTTCGGGGTGGGTACAATGAGCAGTTCTTC
TRBV4-1	many	TRBJ2-3	-	CASSPTTIDLPNTDTQYF	TGCGCCAGCAGCCCGACTACCATAGACCTACCAAACACAGATACGCAGTATTTT
TRBV2	-	TRBJ2-5	TRBD1	CASRGGTGPVETQYF	TGTGCCAGCAGAGGAGGGACAGGCCCTGTGGAGACCCAGTACTTC
TRBV5-1	-	TRBJ2-7	-	CASSTRETYEQYF	TGCGCCAGCAGCACCAGGGAAACCTACGAGCAGTACTTC
TRBV6-4	few	TRBJ1-5	-	CASTSLGQANVTQPQHF	TGTGCCAGCACCTCCCTTGGGCAGGCAAACGTTACTCAGCCCCAGCATTTT
TRBV30	few	TRBJ1-2	-	CAWLQGYNYGYTF	TGTGCCTGGCTACAGGGCTATAACTATGGCTACACCTTC
TRBV14	-	TRBJ1-2	-	CASSRTWSAGKNYGYTF	TGTGCCAGCAGTCGGACATGGAGCGCAGGGAAGAACTATGGCTACACCTTC
TRBV4-1	-	TRBJ1-4	TRBD1	CASRGTDNEKLFF	TGCGCCAGCAGGGGGACAGACAATGAAAAACTGTTTTTT
TRBV4-3	-	TRBJ1-1	TRBD1	CASSSNRGQGSEAFF	TGCGCCAGCAGCTCAAACAGGGGGCAAGGGTCTGAAGCTTTCTTT
TRBV4-3	once	TRBJ2-1	-	CASSQDLTLYSYNEQFF	TGCGCCAGCAGCCAAGATCTAACGCTTTACTCCTACAATGAGCAGTTCTTC
TRBV18	few	TRBJ1-1	-	CATSAQGFVEAFF	TGTGCCACCTCAGCGCAGGGATTCGTTGAAGCTTTCTTT
TRBV7-2	-	TRBJ1-6	-	CASSYFNSILHF	TGTGCCAGCAGCTATTTTAATAGCATTCTCCACTTT
TRBV10-3	once	TRBJ2-3	-	CAISVSDRTDTQYF	TGTGCCATCAGTGTCTCGGACAGAACAGATACGCAGTATTTT
TRBV9	-	TRBJ2-1	TRBD2	CASSASGGAGSEQFF	TGTGCCAGCAGCGCTAGCGGGGGGGCGGGGAGTGAGCAGTTCTTC
TRBV6-1	few	TRBJ2-6	-	CASSDPGYSGANVLTF	TGTGCCAGCAGTGATCCGGGTTACTCTGGGGCCAACGTCCTGACTTTC
TRBV4-3	-	TRBJ1-5	-	CASSQDTLADQHF	TGCGCCAGCAGCCAAGATACGTTAGCGGATCAGCATTTT
TRBV13	-	TRBJ1-1	-	CASSLWAPGGYTEAFF	TGTGCCAGCAGCTTATGGGCCCCCGGGGGGTACACTGAAGCTTTCTTT
TRBV5-1	-	TRBJ1-4	-	CASSLFRPDEKLFF	TGCGCCAGCAGCTTGTTTCGTCCCGATGAAAAACTGTTTTTT
TRBV5-6	-	TRBJ2-1	TRBD2	CASSLERGGLEEQFF	TGTGCCAGCAGCTTGGAGCGGGGGGGCCTTGAAGAGCAGTTCTTC
TRBV7-9	-	TRBJ1-3	-	CASRGGSSGNTIYF	TGTGCCAGCAGAGGCGGGTCCTCTGGAAACACCATATATTTT
TRBV27	-	TRBJ1-5	TRBD1	CASREGTANSNQPQHF	TGTGCCAGCAGGGAGGGGACAGCAAATAGCAATCAGCCCCAGCATTTT
TRBV9	-	TRBJ2-2	TRBD2	CASSVVPLSGGANTGELFF	TGTGCCAGCAGCGTAGTCCCCCTTAGCGGGGGCGCGAACACCGGGGAGCTGTTTTTT
TRBV7-9	few	TRBJ1-5	TRBD1	CASSFFRRGGRVQPQHF	TGTGCCAGCAGCTTCTTTCGTCGAGGGGGCAGGGTTCAGCCCCAGCATTTT
TRBV27	-	TRBJ1-1	TRBD1	CASIDWGGTGIAFF	TGTGCCAGCATTGACTGGGGTGGGACAGGGATAGCTTTCTTT
TRBV7-9	-	TRBJ1-2	-	CASSLAWASYGYTF	TGTGCCAGCAGCTTAGCCTGGGCGAGCTATGGCTACACCTTC
TRBV19	-	TRBJ1-2	-	CASSSLFFGYTF	TGTGCCAGTAGTAGTCTTTTCTTTGGCTACACCTTC
TRBV6-1	-	TRBJ1-5	TRBD1	CASSGDRGGNQPQHF	TGTGCCAGCAGTGGAGACAGGGGAGGAAATCAGCCCCAGCATTTT
TRBV29-1	-	TRBJ2-3	-	CSVSWLPSAILGRPDTQYF	TGCAGCGTTTCTTGGTTGCCGTCCGCGATCCTGGGCCGCCCAGATACGCAGTATTTT
TRBV19	-	TRBJ2-1	-	CASSNTVGNNEQFF	TGTGCCAGTAGTAATACGGTCGGTAACAATGAGCAGTTCTTC
TRBV30	few	TRBJ2-7	TRBD2	CAWSPGTSGSYEQYF	TGTGCCTGGAGTCCCGGGACTAGCGGATCCTACGAGCAGTACTTC
TRBV25-1	-	TRBJ2-6	-	CASSQGGSSGANVLTF	TGTGCCAGCAGTCAGGGGGGCTCCTCTGGGGCCAACGTCCTGACTTTC
TRBV27	-	TRBJ2-7	-	CASSFGGQTYEQYF	TGTGCCAGCAGTTTCGGCGGCCAGACCTACGAGCAGTACTTC
TRBV29-1	once	TRBJ2-1	TRBD2	CSASGGGSYNEQFF	TGCAGCGCCAGCGGGGGGGGCAGTTACAATGAGCAGTTCTTC
TRBV29-1	-	TRBJ1-3	-	CSVLVGGTIYF	TGCAGCGTCCTCGTAGGAGGGACCATATATTTT